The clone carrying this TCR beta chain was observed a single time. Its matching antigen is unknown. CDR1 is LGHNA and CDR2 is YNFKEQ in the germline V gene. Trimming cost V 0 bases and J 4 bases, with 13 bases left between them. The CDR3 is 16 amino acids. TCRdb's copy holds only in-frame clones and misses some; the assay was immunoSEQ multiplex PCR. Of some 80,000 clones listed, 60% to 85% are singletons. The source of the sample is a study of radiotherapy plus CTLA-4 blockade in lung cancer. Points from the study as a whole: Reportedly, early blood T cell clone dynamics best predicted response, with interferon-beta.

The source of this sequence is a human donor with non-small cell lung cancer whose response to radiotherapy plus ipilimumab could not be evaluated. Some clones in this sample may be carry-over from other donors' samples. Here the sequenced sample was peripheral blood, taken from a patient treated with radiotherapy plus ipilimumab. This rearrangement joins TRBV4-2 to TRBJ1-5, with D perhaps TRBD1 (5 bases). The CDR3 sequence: CASSQEGQGNNQPQHF. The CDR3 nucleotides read TGTGCCAGCAGCCAAGAGGGTCAGGGAAATAATCAGCCCCAGCATTTT.